This passage covers 3 T cell receptor beta chains from one sample sequenced in a study of cytomegalovirus exposure and HLA in healthy donors. Primers for the PCR totalled 60 Vbeta and 13 Jbeta. TCRdb keeps only in-frame clones here, not all; method: immunoSEQ multiplex PCR. The data contain around 120,000 clones, about 85% of them singletons. Input material: PBMCs. These receptors originate from a boy aged 10-17 years in good health and CMV-seronegative.

This chain links TRBV19 with TRBJ1-2; D remains ambiguous. The CDR3 is 13 residues long. V gave up 6 bases and J gave up 6 bases, with 14 bases separating them. Germline V gene data show CDR1 as LNHDA and CDR2 as SQIVND (reference sequence). Here the CDR3 reads CASSTTIFNGYTF. Here the CDR3 DNA reads TGTGCCAGTAGCACGACAATCTTCAATGGCTACACCTTC.

The CDR3 DNA follows: TGTGCCAGCAGCTTAGTCGGTAGCGGGAAGACCTACGAGCAGTACTTC. As protein: CASSLVGSGKTYEQYF. V and J are TRBV7-9 and TRBJ2-7, with 8 bases that match TRBD2. CDR1 is SEHNR and CDR2 is FQNEAQ in the germline V gene (reference sequence). This CDR3 is built from 16 residues. The V and J ends lost 1 base and 2 bases, in that order; junction bases with no gene match: 7. Variable domain in full (rest from reference TRBV7-9 and TRBJ2-7): DTGVSQNPRHKITKRGQNVTFRCDPISEHNRLYWYRQTLGQGPEFLTYFQNEAQLEKSRLLSDRFSAERPKGSFSTLEIQRTEQGDSAMYLCASSLVGSGKTYEQYFGPGTRLTVT.

The chain combines TRBV5-4 with TRBJ2-1, with D possibly being TRBD2 (6 bases). This CDR3 region has 15 residues. Trimming took off 6 bases at V and 5 bases at J, with 18 bases between the two ends. Per germline, CDR1 SGHNT and CDR2 YYREEE (reference sequence). For the CDR3, the DNA is TGTGCCAGCAACCCTGGACTATACGGCGACAATGAGCAGTTCTTC. Protein: CASNPGLYGDNEQFF.